The 31 T cell receptor beta chains below all came from one sample that was sequenced in a study of T-cell reconstitution after alpha-beta-depleted transplantation in children. Notes on the study in general: Several hundred rapidly expanded clones from non-depleted graft cells reportedly supplied alpha-beta T cells about two months post-transplant.

The authors prepared the TCRbeta library with unique molecular identifiers. One entry per CDR3 protein, called by TCRdb with MiXCR from the PCR reads. The sample holds 30,000 or so distinct CDR3 sequences; around 7% are singletons and the top ten take 27%. These receptors' targets are unknown. Sequences were derived from peripheral blood, sampled 60 days after TCRalphabeta/CD19-depleted stem cell transplant. These receptors were collected from a child less than two years old who had a stem cell transplant for acute myeloid leukemia, so the T cells may come from the graft donor.

Ten or more counts support this clonotype. V is TRBV7-2 and J is TRBJ2-3; 9 bases line up with TRBD2. The CDR3 has 15 residues. CDR1 and CDR2 (germline): SGHTA, FQGNSA. V shed 3 bases and J 5 bases; nucleotides not matched to a gene: 6. The CDR3 loop is CASSLASGEGDTQYF. CDR3 bases: TGTGCCAGCAGCTTGGCTAGCGGGGAGGGAGATACGCAGTATTTT.

This clonotype was seen many times. This sequence joins TRBV6-1 and TRBJ2-4, with D perhaps TRBD1 (6 bases). Germline V gene sequence: CDR1 MNHNS, CDR2 SASEGT. Trimming took off 5 bases at V and 9 bases at J, with 17 bases between the two ends. The CDR3 consists of 14 residues. CDR3: CASSPFRDKAIQYF. The CDR3 region has the DNA TGTGCCAGCAGTCCTTTCCGGGACAAGGCCATTCAGTACTTC.

There are many counts of this clonotype. V and J are TRBV28 and TRBJ1-1; weak D call: TRBD1 (6 bases). V gave up 5 bases and J gave up 1 base, with 8 bases separating them. The CDR3 is 13 residues long. In germline, CDR1 is MDHEN, CDR2 SYDVKM. Here the CDR3 DNA reads TGTGCCAGCAGTCGACAGGAGAACACTGAAGCTTTCTTT. It encodes CASSRQENTEAFF.

This clonotype was seen repeatedly, ten times or more. The V and J genes are TRBV28 and TRBJ1-1; tentative D call: TRBD1 (5 bases). The CDR3 has 13 residues. V dropped 3 bases and J dropped 4 bases, with 9 bases sitting between them. Germline V lookup: CDR1 MDHEN, CDR2 SYDVKM. CDR3 sequence (DNA): TGTGCCAGCAGTTTGGGGCCGGGCACTGAAGCTTTCTTT. Its translation: CASSLGPGTEAFF. The entire variable domain, with the rest obtained from reference TRBV28 and TRBJ1-1, is as follows: DVKVTQSSRYLVKRTGEKVFLECVQDMDHENMFWYRQDPGLGLRLIYFSYDVKMKEKGDIPEGYSVSREKKERFSLILESASTNQTSMYLCASSLGPGTEAFFGQGTRLTVV.

Ten or more counts support this clonotype. The chain carries TRBV4-3 and TRBJ2-3, with D uncertain. Deletions cut 2 bases from V and 2 bases from J, with 5 bases between. Per germline, CDR1 LGHNA and CDR2 YSLEER. This CDR3 has 13 residues. The CDR3 nucleotides are TGCGCCAGCAGCCAAAAAGTCACAGATACGCAGTATTTT. This translates into CASSQKVTDTQYF.

This clonotype has at least ten counts. The junction departs from germline at one end; a sequencing error may be responsible. The genes are TRBV15 and TRBJ2-2; 9 bases agree with TRBD1. CDR1 is LNHNV and CDR2 is YYDKDF in the germline V gene (reference sequence). The CDR3 length is 14 residues. CDR3 region: CATGQGHNIGELFF. The CDR3 nucleotides are TGTGCCACAGGACAGGGGCATAACATCGGGGAGCTGTTTTTT.

The chain joins TRBV14 to TRBJ1-5; no definite D call. Between the trimmed V and J ends, which lost 0 bases and 4 bases, there was a span of 7 bases. The length of the CDR3 is 14 residues. Germline CDR1 SGHDN, CDR2 FVKESK. CDR3 residues: CASSQDRENQPQHF. The CDR3 nucleotides read TGTGCCAGCAGCCAAGATAGGGAAAATCAGCCCCAGCATTTT.

This clonotype was counted many times. CDR3 nucleotide sequence: TGCAGTGCTAGAGTTATATCAGGTTTTGAGCAGTTCTTC. It encodes CSARVISGFEQFF. The chain is built from TRBV20-1 and TRBJ2-1; no reliable D call. Trimming removed 1 base from V and 9 bases from J, with 13 bases in between. CDR1 is DFQATT, CDR2 SNEGSKA, per germline (reference sequence). The CDR3 has 13 residues.

In this sample, this clonotype turned up many times. This chain links TRBV5-1 with TRBJ1-3; 8 bases map to TRBD1. The CDR3 loop spans 15 amino acids. Germline V gene data show CDR1 as SGHRS and CDR2 as YFSETQ. V shed 3 bases, J shed 3 bases, and the junction held 5 bases outside the gene matches. The CDR3 loop reads CASSSTGVGGNTIYF. Here the CDR3 DNA reads TGCGCCAGCAGCTCGACAGGGGTTGGTGGAAACACCATATATTTT.

The table lists this clonotype with many counts. The genes are TRBV24-1 and TRBJ1-1; D remains ambiguous. The V end lost 9 bases, the J end lost 5 bases, and 9 bases lay between the germline ends. This CDR3 has 11 residues. Germline V gene lookup returns CDR1 KGHDR and CDR2 SFDVKD. The CDR3 region is CATGDSTEAFF. The CDR3, as DNA: TGTGCCACCGGAGACTCGACTGAAGCTTTCTTT.

This clonotype came up many times. This sequence joins TRBV12-3 or TRBV12-4 and TRBJ2-7, with 8 bases that match TRBD2. The CDR3 spans 14 residues. V was clipped by 5 bases and J by 3 bases; unmatched bases: 6. The CDR3 DNA follows: TGTGCCAGCAGTAGAAGCGGGAGAAACTACGAGCAGTACTTC. Translated, it gives CASSRSGRNYEQYF.

Ten or more counts support this clonotype. The rearrangement links TRBV13 to TRBJ2-3; maybe TRBD1 (6 bases). V shed 9 bases and J shed 1 base, with 11 bases lying between them. The length of the CDR3 is 13 residues. Germline V lookup: CDR1 PRHDT, CDR2 FYEKMQ (reference sequence). The CDR3 coding sequence is TGTGCCAGTCGATGGACAGGCACAGATACGCAGTATTTT. Translation gives CASRWTGTDTQYF.

This clonotype was seen at least ten times. V usage is TRBV30 and J usage is TRBJ1-1; tentatively, D is TRBD1 (5 bases). This CDR3 has 14 residues. Germline-derived CDR1 and CDR2 are GTSNPN and SVGIG (reference sequence). Trimming took off 2 bases at V and 1 base at J, with 11 bases between the two ends. The CDR3 loop is CAWSRLQGNTEAFF. CDR3 DNA sequence: TGTGCCTGGAGTCGGCTCCAGGGGAACACTGAAGCTTTCTTT.

This clonotype occurred many times. The chain joins TRBV12-5 to TRBJ2-5; D may correspond to TRBD1 or TRBD2 (6 bases each). With 7 bases removed from V and 5 bases from J, the gap between germline ends came to 17 bases. Germline V gene lookup returns CDR1 LGHNT and CDR2 FRNRAP. This CDR3 is 14 amino acids long. CDR3 nucleotides: TGTGCTAGTGCCTTAGGGCAGGGGAGGGAGACCCAGTACTTC. Its protein is CASALGQGRETQYF.

This clonotype was detected many times. The chain carries TRBV6-5 and TRBJ2-1; 10 nucleotides line up with TRBD1. The trim removed 8 bases at V and 3 bases at J, leaving 10 bases unmatched. The CDR3 sequence is 16 residues long. Germline assignment: CDR1 MNHEY and CDR2 SVGAGI. DNA for the CDR3: TGTGCCAGCCTCAGGGTAGGGACAGGGGACTACAATGAGCAGTTCTTC. Encoded protein: CASLRVGTGDYNEQFF.

This clonotype was observed many times. This sequence joins TRBV29-1 and TRBJ2-1; D remains ambiguous. Germline V gives CDR1 SQVTM, CDR2 ANQGSEA. V shed 0 bases and J shed 4 bases, with 13 bases lying between them. The CDR3 has 15 amino acids. The CDR3 sequence is CSVEEPSSLYNEQFF. CDR3 sequence (DNA): TGCAGCGTTGAAGAACCCAGCTCCCTTTACAATGAGCAGTTCTTC.

This clonotype was recorded many times. The chain has TRBV10-3 and TRBJ2-2; D unresolved. The CDR3 sequence is 10 residues long. CDR1 is ENHRY and CDR2 is SYGVKD in the germline V gene. The V end lost 10 bases, the J end lost 6 bases, and 6 bases lay between the germline ends. CDR3 DNA sequence: TGTGCCACCGCCGCCGGGGAGCTGTTTTTT. Translation: CATAAGELFF.

This clonotype showed up just a few times. The chain couples TRBV7-9 to TRBJ1-2, with D unclear. The V end lost 5 bases, the J end lost 2 bases, and 9 bases lay between the germline ends. Germline V gene lookup returns CDR1 SEHNR and CDR2 FQNEAQ (reference sequence). The CDR3 runs to 13 residues. As DNA, the CDR3 is TGTGCCAGCAGCCTCGATTTCAACTATGGCTACACCTTC. It translates to CASSLDFNYGYTF. Supplemented by reference TRBV7-9 and TRBJ1-2, the full variable domain reads DTGVSQNPRHKITKRGQNVTFRCDPISEHNRLYWYRQTLGQGPEFLTYFQNEAQLEKSRLLSDRFSAERPKGSFSTLEIQRTEQGDSAMYLCASSLDFNYGYTFGSGTRLTVV.

This clonotype was detected many times. The chain recombines TRBV5-1 with TRBJ2-7, with 7 bases fitting TRBD1. Per germline, CDR1 SGHRS and CDR2 YFSETQ. The CDR3 contains 16 residues. Trimming at V came to 0 bases and at J to 2 bases, leaving 8 bases not matched to a gene. The CDR3 is CASSLEKGQLTYEQYF. For the CDR3, the DNA is TGCGCCAGCAGCTTGGAGAAGGGACAGCTTACCTACGAGCAGTACTTC.

At least ten counts were recorded for this clonotype. V usage is TRBV9 and J usage is TRBJ2-3; D is uncertain. V lost 4 bases, J lost 0 bases, and 6 bases lay in between. Germline CDR1 is SGDLS and CDR2 is YYNGEE. The CDR3 runs 13 residues. In DNA form, the CDR3 reads TGTGCCAGCAGCTCATATAGCACAGATACGCAGTATTTT. This gives the protein CASSSYSTDTQYF.

The J gene is TRBJ2-5, the V gene TRBV5-6; D is ambiguous. Trimming cost V 1 base and J 1 base, with 8 bases left between them. CDR1 is SGHDT, CDR2 YYEEEE, per germline. This CDR3 is built from 14 residues. This chain's CDR3 is CASSLRAFQETQYF. The CDR3 nucleotides are TGTGCCAGCAGCTTGAGAGCCTTCCAAGAGACCCAGTACTTC.

This clonotype was counted a single time. The V and J genes are TRBV13 and TRBJ2-7; 9 bases line up with TRBD1. CDR1 is PRHDT, CDR2 FYEKMQ, per germline (reference sequence). This CDR3 comprises 14 residues. Trimming removed 5 bases from V and 1 base from J; junction bases left unmatched: 3. CDR3 in amino acids: CASSPTGGSYEQYF. CDR3 in DNA: TGTGCCAGCAGCCCGACAGGGGGATCCTACGAGCAGTACTTC.

This clonotype was found many times. CDR3: CASSLARGLARQETQYF. In nucleotides, the CDR3 is TGTGCCAGCAGTTTAGCGCGCGGACTAGCCAGACAAGAGACCCAGTACTTC. This chain connects TRBV12-3 or TRBV12-4 to TRBJ2-5, with 8 bases fitting TRBD2. V was pared by 0 bases and J by 2 bases, with 8 bases of the junction left unmatched. This CDR3 has 17 residues.

This clonotype occurred many times. The V call is TRBV15, the J call TRBJ2-2; D remains unclear. Trimming took off 6 bases at V and 0 bases at J, with 14 bases between the two ends. There are 16 residues in the CDR3. Germline V lookup: CDR1 LNHNV, CDR2 YYDKDF (reference sequence). CDR3 sequence: CATRPLEGSNTGELFF. Here the CDR3 DNA reads TGTGCCACCAGGCCCTTGGAAGGATCGAACACCGGGGAGCTGTTTTTT. Filled out from reference TRBV15 and TRBJ2-2, the complete variable domain reads DAMVIQNPRYQVTQFGKPVTLSCSQTLNHNVMYWYQQKSSQAPKLLFHYYDKDFNNEADTPDNFQSRRPNTSFCFLDIRSPGLGDTAMYLCATRPLEGSNTGELFFGEGSRLTVL.

At least ten counts were recorded for this clonotype. At one of its ends the junction is not consistent with the germline gene, which may arise from a read error. The chain has TRBV10-3 and TRBJ1-2, with unresolved D. The CDR3 sequence is 11 residues long. Germline CDR1 and CDR2: ENHRY and SYGVKD. The chain's CDR3 is CATPSGYGYTF. CDR3 coding DNA: TGTGCCACCCCTTCTGGGTATGGCTACACTTTC.

The table lists this clonotype with many counts. V is TRBV5-1 and J is TRBJ2-7, with 9 positions matching TRBD1. Germline V gene sequence: CDR1 SGHRS, CDR2 YFSETQ. The trim removed 0 bases at V and 7 bases at J, leaving 5 bases unmatched. The CDR3 contains 14 residues. DNA of the CDR3: TGCGCCAGCAGCTTGGGTGGGACAGGGTTAGAGCAGTACTTC. Its translation: CASSLGGTGLEQYF.

The gene calls are TRBV6-2 or TRBV6-3 and TRBJ1-2; no clear D. Trimming pared 4 bases from V and 5 bases from J, leaving 5 bases between. The length of the CDR3 is 11 residues. Looked up from germline, CDR1 is MNHEY and CDR2 is SVGEGT. This CDR3 is CASSSKYGYTF. DNA of the CDR3: TGTGCCAGCAGTTCGAAGTATGGCTACACCTTC.

This clonotype was seen ten or more times. The chain carries TRBV5-5 and TRBJ2-3; perhaps TRBD1 as D (5 bases). CDR1 is SGHKS, CDR2 YYEKEE, per germline (reference sequence). The CDR3 loop spans 15 amino acids. V was trimmed by 0 bases and J by 4 bases, leaving 12 bases between them. The CDR3 protein is CASSLEGAHPDTQYF. In DNA form, the CDR3 reads TGTGCCAGCAGCTTGGAAGGGGCGCATCCAGATACGCAGTATTTT.

This clonotype has at least ten counts. The rearrangement uses TRBV4-2 and TRBJ2-7, with 8 nucleotides matching TRBD2. Looked up from germline, CDR1 is LGHNA and CDR2 is YNFKEQ. The CDR3 is 18 residues long. V trimming: 0 bases; J trimming: 3 bases; junction bases outside the gene matches: 13. CDR3: CASSQDIGVAGLNYEQYF. As DNA, the CDR3 is TGTGCCAGCAGCCAAGATATCGGGGTAGCGGGGTTAAACTACGAGCAGTACTTC.

This clonotype was picked up many times. This chain connects TRBV4-1 to TRBJ2-5, with a possible D match to TRBD1 (6 bases). This CDR3 spans 15 amino acids. Germline V CDR1 and CDR2: MGHRA, YSYEKL. The V gene lost 2 bases and the J gene lost 2 bases, with 12 bases spanning the gap. In DNA, the CDR3 is TGCGCCAGCAGCCAAACCCTAAGGGGGCAAGAGACCCAGTACTTC. As protein: CASSQTLRGQETQYF.

This clonotype was picked up many times. In DNA form, the CDR3 reads TGCAGTGCAACTCCGGGACTAGCGAGAGGCGGGGAGCTGTTTTTT. Protein sequence: CSATPGLARGGELFF. The chain has TRBV20-1 and TRBJ2-2, with 10 bases aligning to TRBD2. The CDR3 is made up of 15 amino acids. Trimming removed 6 bases from V and 7 bases from J; junction bases left unmatched: 11. Germline CDR1 DFQATT, CDR2 SNEGSKA (reference sequence).